This TCR beta chain was captured by sequencing in a study of T cells in Graves' hyperthyroidism and ophthalmopathy. The CDR3 length is 15 residues. With V trimmed by 6 bases and J by 4 bases, 9 bases remained unmatched. Looked up from germline, CDR1 is SNHLY and CDR2 is FYNNEI. RNA transcripts provided the source from which TCR beta CDR3 regions were amplified. During a first-round RT-PCR of the TCR CDR3, the HTBI primer set was used. TCRdb reprocessed the multiplex PCR reads with MiXCR, giving one entry per CDR3 protein. There are 350,000 to 400,000 distinct CDR3 sequences in the sample; 15% to 20% occur only once, and 3.5% to 4% lies in the top ten. Graves' hyperthyroidism is called stable when ophthalmopathy does not progress within 18 months.

The sequenced sample was blood. The TCR was taken from a woman aged 18 to 35 with Graves' hyperthyroidism. The chain couples TRBV2 to TRBJ2-5; 9 nucleotides line up with TRBD1. The CDR3 DNA sequence: TGTGCCAGCAGGCGCGCGACAGGGGGGCGAGAGACCCAGTACTTC. Residues: CASRRATGGRETQYF.